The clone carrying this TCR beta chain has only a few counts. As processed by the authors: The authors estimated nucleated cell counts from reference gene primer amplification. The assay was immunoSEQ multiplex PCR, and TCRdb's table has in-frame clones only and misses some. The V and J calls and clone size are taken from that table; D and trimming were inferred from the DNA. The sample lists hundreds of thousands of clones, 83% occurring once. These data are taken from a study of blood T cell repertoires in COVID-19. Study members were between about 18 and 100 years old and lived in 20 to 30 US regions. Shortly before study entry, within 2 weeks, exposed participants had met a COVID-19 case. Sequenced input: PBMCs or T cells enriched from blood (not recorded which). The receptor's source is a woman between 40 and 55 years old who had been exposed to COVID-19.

In DNA form, the CDR3 reads TGTGCCAGCAGCCCGGGGCAGGGGGACTTAGATACGCAGTATTTT. Translating gives CASSPGQGDLDTQYF. The gene calls are TRBV3-1 (or the pseudogene TRBV3-2) and TRBJ2-3, with D perhaps matching TRBD1 (7 bases). The V gene lost 4 bases and the J gene lost 5 bases, with 16 bases spanning the gap. Germline V gives CDR1 LGHDT, CDR2 YNNKEL (reference sequence). The CDR3 totals 15 residues.